This T cell receptor (beta chain) was recovered during a study of control samples from healthy donors and cancer patients. The CDR3 extends over 15 amino acids. Trimming pared 5 bases from V and 6 bases from J, leaving 17 bases between. The germline V gene has CDR1 SGHAT and CDR2 FQDESV (reference sequence). Sequencing used immunoSEQ multiplex PCR; TCRdb keeps in-frame clones, though not all of them. This repertoire shows 80,000 or so clones, around 94% found once; its top ten account for approximately 5.7%. The sequence was obtained from a woman aged 40 to 50 in good health. The sample comprised blood. V is TRBV11-1 and J is TRBJ2-1; a possible D gene is TRBD2 (6 bases). The CDR3 here is CASSQGGGGRNEQFF. CDR3 DNA sequence: TGTGCCAGCAGCCAGGGAGGAGGAGGGCGCAATGAGCAGTTCTTC.